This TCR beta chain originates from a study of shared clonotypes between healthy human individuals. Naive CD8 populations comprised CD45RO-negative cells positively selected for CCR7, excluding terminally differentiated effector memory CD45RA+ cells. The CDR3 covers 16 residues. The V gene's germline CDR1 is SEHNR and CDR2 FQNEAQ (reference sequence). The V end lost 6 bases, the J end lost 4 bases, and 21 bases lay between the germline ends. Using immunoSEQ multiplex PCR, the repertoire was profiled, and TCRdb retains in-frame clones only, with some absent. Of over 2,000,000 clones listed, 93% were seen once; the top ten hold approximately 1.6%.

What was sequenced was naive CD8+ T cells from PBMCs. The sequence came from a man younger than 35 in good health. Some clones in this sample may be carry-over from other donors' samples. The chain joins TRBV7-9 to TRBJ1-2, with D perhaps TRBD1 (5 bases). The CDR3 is CASRKGVAGDGYGYTF. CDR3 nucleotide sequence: TGTGCCAGCAGGAAAGGGGTGGCAGGAGACGGCTATGGCTACACCTTC.